This T cell receptor (beta chain) was observed in a study of blood T cell repertoires in COVID-19 (TCRdb year 2020). At the level of the whole study: The collaborator samples originated in the United States, Italy and Spain and spanned the acute and convalescent phases of COVID-19. The material from the prospective study consisted of cDNA or gDNA derived from T cells, B-cell-depleted T cells, or PBMCs. The dataset comprised deeply sampled blood TCRbeta repertoires from subjects exposed to, actively infected with, or recovered from COVID-19. The repertoires were made available in a free public database intended to serve as a resource for research on the immune response to SARS-CoV-2. The samples were drawn from the first 160 participants of the ongoing ImmuneRACE study and from more than 1,000 subjects provided by 6 global collaborators. A de-identified subject ID, COVID-19 status, age in years and sex were almost always included in the sample metadata. Where available, HLA class I and class II types were taken from metadata supplied by the sample provider and were not determined by assay-based typing.

The immunoSEQ Assay, a bias-controlled multiplex PCR, was used to amplify TCRbeta CDR3 regions from genomic DNA. The authors processed their data as follows. The number of nucleated cells in each sample was estimated by amplification of reference gene primers within the assay. Sequence reads were collapsed and filtered to measure the absolute abundance of every unique TCRbeta CDR3 rearrangement. For each sample, productive Simpson clonality was calculated by taking the square root of Simpson's diversity index across productive rearrangements. What TCRdb holds here is the immuneACCESS table cut down to in-frame rearrangements. Part of the clones is not present; checked against another copy, under half of the missing clones reflect an unresolved V gene, and the others are unexplained. Clonal size and the V and J genes are those of that table, whereas D and trimming came from the DNA. A total of around 300,000 clones appear in this sample, approximately 85% of them only once. Approximately 10% of the sample rests with the top ten.

On this clone itself: What antigen it recognizes has not been identified. Base qualities were left out, and no much larger clone turns up one base away.

The germline V end is reduced by 5 bases and the J end by 3 bases; junction bases left unmatched: 8. From the cysteine up to the phenylalanine, the CDR3 has a length of 16 residues. Here the CDR3 DNA is all that survives: 48 bases in frame from base 1. Per the germline V gene (reference sequence), LNHDA is the CDR1 and SQIVND is the CDR2. The paper as a whole reports these results and caveats: The quantity of clinical and demographic metadata differed by source and by participant and was supplied without curation.

The collaborating institutions used their own protocols to collect whole blood in K2EDTA tubes. For TCRbeta analysis, collaborator samples were shipped as frozen whole blood, as isolated PBMCs, or as DNA extracted from either sample type. The V and J genes are TRBV19 and TRBJ1-5; the junction holds 9 bases that match TRBD1. The receptor was derived from a woman aged 65 to 85 with acute or convalescent COVID-19. The specimen sequenced was peripheral blood. The CDR3 protein is CASSPGTGSSNQPQHF. DNA sequence: TGTGCCAGTAGTCCAGGGACAGGGTCCTCCAATCAGCCCCAGCATTTT.